These 13 T cell receptor beta chains were all obtained from the same sample, sequenced in a study of cytomegalovirus exposure and HLA in healthy donors (TCRdb year 2017). Receptor libraries were prepared by the immunoSEQ multiplex PCR assay. TCRdb took this table from immuneACCESS and kept in-frame rearrangements with V and J called. Such tables lack part of the clones; where checked against another copy, unresolved V genes explain under half of the gap, and the rest is unexplained. Counted in this sample were some 90,000 clones; approximately 96% of them appeared once. The ten biggest clones cover 0.78% of the sample. The sequenced sample consisted of PBMCs. Source of these receptors: a man between 18 and 29 years old in good health and CMV-seronegative.

The V and J genes are TRBV4-1 and TRBJ1-1; a weak D match, TRBD1 (5 bases). The CDR3 loop spans 16 amino acids. Trimming cost V 4 bases and J 3 bases, with 18 bases left between them. CDR1 MGHRA and CDR2 YSYEKL come from the germline V gene. CDR3 sequence: CASSRPVTEVDTEAFF. The CDR3 nucleotides are TGCGCCAGCAGCCGACCGGTGACAGAGGTGGACACTGAAGCTTTCTTT.

This clone has a single count. This sequence joins TRBV10-3 and TRBJ2-1; 9 bases agree with TRBD2. This CDR3 is built from 16 residues. Germline CDR1 and CDR2: ENHRY and SYGVKD. Trimming cost V 6 bases and J 3 bases; bases outside gene matches: 9. The CDR3 loop is CAIRSATSGLYNEQFF. In DNA, the CDR3 is TGTGCCATCAGATCCGCTACTAGCGGGCTCTACAATGAGCAGTTCTTC.

The chain couples TRBV18 to TRBJ2-1; D call uncertain. Germline V gives CDR1 KGHSH, CDR2 LQKENI. The V gene lost 3 bases and the J gene lost 10 bases, with 7 bases spanning the gap. The CDR3 is made up of 11 amino acids. Written as DNA, the CDR3 is TGTGCCAGCTCACCTTCCCAGGAGCAGTTCTTC. It translates to CASSPSQEQFF.

V and J are TRBV5-6 and TRBJ1-2, with 8 bases aligning to TRBD1. The CDR3 spans 15 residues. V dropped 4 bases and J dropped 0; count of bases not matched to a gene: 5. Looked up from germline, CDR1 is SGHDT and CDR2 is YYEEEE. The DNA for the CDR3 is TGTGCCAGCAGCCCGAAGGACAGGGCTAACTATGGCTACACCTTC. This sequence encodes CASSPKDRANYGYTF.

The chain joins TRBV6-5 to TRBJ1-3; possibly TRBD1 for D (6 bases). CDR1 MNHEY and CDR2 SVGAGI come from the germline V gene. CDR3 length equals 15 residues. V was cut by 8 bases and J by 0 bases, with 14 bases left in between. CDR3 nucleotides: TGTGCCAGCGGAAAACAGGGTCGCTCTGGAAACACCATATATTTT. It codes for CASGKQGRSGNTIYF.

The rearrangement links TRBV5-8 to TRBJ2-7; 10 positions match TRBD2. The CDR3 runs to 15 residues. Germline CDR1 SGHTS, CDR2 YDEGEE. Unmatched junction bases numbered 5, after V lost 4 bases and J lost 1 base. The CDR3 here is CASSAVAGGSYEQYF. The CDR3 coding sequence is TGTGCCAGCAGCGCAGTAGCGGGAGGTTCCTACGAGCAGTACTTC.

The V gene is TRBV7-9, the J gene TRBJ1-2; 8 bases agree with TRBD1. CDR3 length equals 16 residues. V gave up 1 base and J gave up 7 bases; unmatched junction bases: 11. CDR1 is SEHNR and CDR2 is FQNEAQ in the germline V gene (reference sequence). The CDR3: CASSLGDWSGGFGYTF. The DNA of the CDR3 is TGTGCCAGCAGCTTAGGGGATTGGTCAGGGGGCTTTGGCTACACCTTC.

The chain links TRBV21-1 to TRBJ2-7; the table's D call, TRBD2, was not checked against the DNA. TRBV21-1 constitutes a pseudogene. The CDR3 spans 11 residues. The CDR3 DNA reads as TGTGCCAGCAGCAAAGAACTAGCGGGAGAGGTC. It is translated as CASSKELAGEV.

The rearrangement joins TRBV5-6 to TRBJ2-3, with D maybe TRBD2 (5 bases). The CDR3 length is 11 residues. Germline assignment: CDR1 SGHDT and CDR2 YYEEEE. Trimming took off 5 bases at V and 10 bases at J, with 11 bases between the two ends. The DNA for the CDR3 is TGTGCCAGCAGTAGCGAGGGTGCGCAGTATTTT. Encoded protein: CASSSEGAQYF.

V usage is TRBV28 and J usage is TRBJ2-7; 9 bases match TRBD1. Germline V CDR1 and CDR2: MDHEN, SYDVKM. The CDR3 sequence is 15 residues long. The V gene end was trimmed by 2 bases and the J gene end by 3 bases; junction bases not matched to a gene: 5. DNA for the CDR3: TGTGCCAGCAGTTTAACAGGGGGCTCCAACTACGAGCAGTACTTC. Protein sequence: CASSLTGGSNYEQYF.

The chain carries TRBV15 and TRBJ1-1, with 7 bases fitting TRBD1. This CDR3 contains 16 residues. Germline V gene lookup returns CDR1 LNHNV and CDR2 YYDKDF (reference sequence). Trimming cost V 1 base and J 0 bases; bases outside gene matches: 5. The CDR3 region has the DNA TGTGCCACCAGCAGAGGACGGGGACAGATGAACACTGAAGCTTTCTTT. It yields the protein CATSRGRGQMNTEAFF.

V usage is TRBV6-1 and J usage is TRBJ2-1, with TRBD1 identical over 10 bases. Trimming at V came to 4 bases and at J to 6 bases, leaving 9 bases not matched to a gene. CDR1 is MNHNS, CDR2 SASEGT, per germline. This CDR3 spans 16 amino acids. CDR3 DNA sequence: TGTGCCAGCAGTGCCGCGACAGGGGGCTATCCCAATGAGCAGTTCTTC. It codes for CASSAATGGYPNEQFF.

The chain is built from TRBV4-1 and TRBJ2-7, with 8 bases identical to TRBD2. The CDR3 runs 14 residues. CDR1 is MGHRA, CDR2 YSYEKL, per germline. V shed 1 base, J shed 1 base, and the junction held 0 bases outside the gene matches. For the CDR3, the DNA is TGCGCCAGCAGCCAAGCGGGAGGGTCCTACGAGCAGTACGTC. Amino acid sequence: CASSQAGGSYEQYV.